This T cell receptor (beta chain) was found in a study of blood T cell repertoires in COVID-19. Across the study: The samples span acute and convalescent COVID-19 from the United States, Italy and Spain. The cDNA or gDNA used as material had been derived from T cells, B-cell-depleted T cells, or PBMCs.

Per the authors' pipeline: Amplification from reference gene primers served as the basis for estimated nucleated cell counts. The data were produced by immunoSEQ multiplex PCR, yet TCRdb's version contains in-frame clones alone and is incomplete. V, J and clone size derive from that table, while D and trimming were established from the DNA sequence. The data contain roughly 200,000 clones, around 88% of them singletons. The CDR3 length is 13 residues. Germline CDR1 and CDR2: SNHLY and FYNNEI. V was pared by 7 bases and J by 6 bases, with 14 bases between. The rearrangement joins TRBV2 to TRBJ2-3; perhaps TRBD2 as D (6 bases). Sequencing was done on a sample of peripheral blood. This TCR was recovered from a man younger than 30 with active or convalescent COVID-19. The CDR3 DNA is TGTGCCAGCACTCGGGACTTGGGGGATACGCAGTATTTT. Translated: CASTRDLGDTQYF.